The clone carrying this T cell receptor (beta chain) was seen many times. Antigen: not known. This sample stems from a study of metastatic and nonmetastatic thyroid tumors. Study context: From malignant and benign thyroid patients, repertoires in blood and in tumor or nodule tissue were compared.

Germline assignment: CDR1 LNHDA and CDR2 SQIVND (reference sequence). CDR3 length equals 13 residues. V lost 1 base and J 8 bases, leaving 8 bases between the germline ends. With MiXCR, TCRdb reprocessed the PCR reads. The table includes roughly 30,000 clones, 11% detected once. All patients reached thyroid surgery having received no treatment beforehand. Points from the study as a whole: It was reported that TCR beta diversity was significantly higher in malignant thyroid tumors than benign nodules, in blood and tumor.

This receptor was taken from a female donor with papillary thyroid cancer or a benign thyroid nodule (not recorded which). Some clones in this sample may be carry-over from other donors' samples. The rearrangement joins TRBV19 to TRBJ1-4; D is uncertain. Sequencing was performed on blood. The CDR3 DNA reads as TGTGCCAGTAGTATAGTAATTGGAGAAAAACTGTTTTTT. Its translation is CASSIVIGEKLFF.